The 21 T cell receptor beta chains given below trace back to one sample, sequenced in a study of shared clonotypes between healthy human individuals. Some clones are missing from TCRdb's copy, which holds only in-frame ones; the method was immunoSEQ multiplex PCR. The data hold about 800,000 clones, with roughly 96% observed a single time. Naive CD8 cells were CD45RO-negative, positively selected for CCR7, excluding terminally differentiated effector memory CD45RA+ cells. Sequencing used naive CD8+ T cells sorted from blood. These receptor sequences come from a man aged 25 to 40 in good health.

The chain has TRBV30 and TRBJ1-2; D is unresolved. The CDR3 runs 13 residues. Deletions cut 3 bases from V and 8 bases from J, with 16 bases between. Germline V lookup: CDR1 GTSNPN, CDR2 SVGIG (reference sequence). CDR3 protein: CAWSDGPIRGYTF. DNA for the CDR3: TGTGCCTGGAGCGACGGCCCAATTCGGGGCTACACCTTC. Supplemented by reference TRBV30 and TRBJ1-2, the full variable domain reads SQTIHQWPATLVQPVGSPLSLECTVEGTSNPNLYWYRQAAGRGLQLLFYSVGIGQISSEVPQNLSASRPQDRQFILSSKKLLLSDSGFYLCAWSDGPIRGYTFGSGTRLTVV.

This clone appeared a single time. The chain employs TRBV11-2 and TRBJ2-5, with D hard to call. This CDR3 has 14 residues. V lost 7 bases, J lost 0 bases, and 12 bases lay in between. The germline gives CDR1 SGHAT, CDR2 FQNNGV. CDR3 DNA sequence: TGTGCCAGCACCGCAGTCAAGTACCAAGAGACCCAGTACTTC. It specifies CASTAVKYQETQYF.

The count of this clone is one. The rearrangement joins TRBV5-6 to TRBJ2-1, with TRBD2 identical over 9 bases. CDR1 is SGHDT, CDR2 YYEEEE, per germline. This CDR3 spans 13 amino acids. V was pared by 0 bases and J by 14 bases, with 6 bases of the junction left unmatched. The CDR3 DNA sequence: TGTGCCAGCAGCTTGGCCATAGCGGGAGTTGAGTTCTTC. As protein: CASSLAIAGVEFF.

A note on this clone: Distinct nucleotide sequences in the sample also encode this CDR3. The rearrangement links TRBV29-1 to TRBJ1-1; 11 nucleotides line up with TRBD1. This CDR3 is 14 amino acids long. Germline V gene data show CDR1 as SQVTM and CDR2 as ANQGSEA. Unmatched junction bases numbered 1, after V lost 3 bases and J lost 1 base. CDR3: CSVDGTGGNTEAFF. The CDR3 DNA reads TGCAGCGTTGATGGGACAGGGGGGAACACTGAAGCTTTCTTT.

The chain combines TRBV27 with TRBJ2-7; D is unresolved. CDR1 MNHEY and CDR2 SMNVEV come from the germline V gene (reference sequence). The CDR3 covers 14 residues. V lost 0 bases and J lost 4, with 10 bases in between. CDR3 bases: TGTGCCAGCAGTTTATCGGGAAACAATTACGAGCAGTACTTC. Translated: CASSLSGNNYEQYF.

CDR3 loop: CSVEFFTEPNEQFF. The CDR3, as DNA: TGCAGCGTTGAATTTTTTACGGAACCTAATGAGCAGTTCTTC. The chain couples TRBV29-1 to TRBJ2-1; D uncertain. The CDR3 loop spans 14 amino acids. Per the germline V gene, CDR1 is SQVTM and CDR2 is ANQGSEA. Trimming removed 2 bases at V and 7 bases at J, with 15 bases between.

The chain carries TRBV28 and TRBJ1-5; D remains ambiguous. Germline CDR1 reads MDHEN; CDR2 reads SYDVKM. Trimming shortened V by 0 bases and J by 4 bases, and 4 bases separated the two germline ends. CDR3 length: 13 residues. The DNA of the CDR3 is TGTGCCAGCAGTTTATGGGGAAATCAGCCCCAGCATTTT. Translating it yields CASSLWGNQPQHF.

The genes are TRBV13 and TRBJ2-7; D is possibly TRBD1 or TRBD2 (5 bases each). This CDR3 is 13 amino acids long. Germline loops: CDR1 PRHDT, CDR2 FYEKMQ (reference sequence). Trimming stripped 5 bases from V and 12 bases from J, with 20 bases between. CDR3 protein: CASSPGPAKEMYF. Here the CDR3 DNA reads TGTGCCAGCAGCCCGGGACCAGCCAAGGAGATGTACTTC.

The rearrangement joins TRBV4-1 to TRBJ2-3; D remains ambiguous. This CDR3 has 14 amino acids. The V gene lost 0 bases and the J gene lost 1 base, with 5 bases spanning the gap. Germline V gene data show CDR1 as MGHRA and CDR2 as YSYEKL. Here the CDR3 reads CASSQESGTDTQYF. DNA of the CDR3: TGCGCCAGCAGCCAAGAGTCAGGCACAGATACGCAGTATTTT.

The rearrangement joins TRBV4-1 to TRBJ1-5, with D perhaps TRBD1 (5 bases). Germline V gene sequence: CDR1 MGHRA, CDR2 YSYEKL. This CDR3 is built from 15 residues. V lost 0 bases to trimming and J lost 3 bases, with 9 bases between them. The CDR3 DNA reads as TGCGCCAGCAGCCAAGAATCGGGACCCAATCAGCCCCAGCATTTT. Translated: CASSQESGPNQPQHF.

The chain has TRBV4-3 and TRBJ2-1; no reliable D call. Germline lookup yields CDR1 LGHNA and CDR2 YSLEER. This CDR3 region has 17 residues. Trimming cost V 0 bases and J 0 bases, with 12 bases left between them. The CDR3 sequence is CASSQDLLGSSYNEQFF. The CDR3 DNA reads TGCGCCAGCAGCCAAGATTTGTTGGGATCCTCCTACAATGAGCAGTTCTTC.

In this sample, this clone turned up once. This chain connects TRBV6-5 to TRBJ2-1; D not certain. V lost 5 bases and J 8 bases, leaving 13 bases between the germline ends. Germline lookup yields CDR1 MNHEY and CDR2 SVGAGI. This CDR3 spans 13 amino acids. In nucleotides, the CDR3 is TGTGCCAGCAGTCAATCGTTCGGCGATGAGCAGTTCTTC. It specifies CASSQSFGDEQFF.

This chain joins TRBV7-9 and TRBJ1-5, with unresolved D. Deletions cut 3 bases from V and 3 bases from J, with 6 bases between. The CDR3 spans 13 residues. Germline loops: CDR1 SEHNR, CDR2 FQNEAQ (reference sequence). The CDR3 is CASSFNSNQPQHF. In nucleotides, the CDR3 is TGTGCCAGCAGCTTTAATTCCAATCAGCCCCAGCATTTT.

Comment on this clone: Other DNA sequences in this specimen translate into the identical CDR3. The gene calls are TRBV5-6 and TRBJ2-7; perhaps D is TRBD1 or TRBD2 (6 bases each). This CDR3 has 13 amino acids. Trimming cost V 3 bases and J 3 bases, with 10 bases left between them. The germline V gene has CDR1 SGHDT and CDR2 YYEEEE. The CDR3, as DNA: TGTGCCAGCAGCTCCGGGGGCAACTACGAGCAGTACTTC. Protein product: CASSSGGNYEQYF.

Turning to this clone: Other DNA sequences from this sample encode an identical CDR3 as well. V is TRBV29-1 and J is TRBJ2-2; TRBD2 might be the D (5 bases). The length of the CDR3 is 13 residues. Germline CDR1 SQVTM, CDR2 ANQGSEA. V gave up 7 bases and J gave up 1 base, with 10 bases separating them. CDR3 nucleotides: TGCAGCGCGTCGGGGATGAACACCGGGGAGCTGTTTTTT. Amino acids: CSASGMNTGELFF.

V usage is TRBV30 and J usage is TRBJ2-4; the D gene is possibly TRBD1 (6 bases). Trimming took off 2 bases at V and 8 bases at J, with 16 bases between the two ends. Germline CDR1 is GTSNPN and CDR2 is SVGIG (reference sequence). The CDR3 is 14 residues long. CDR3 sequence (DNA): TGTGCCTGGAGTTCTACAGGGTTGGCGGACATTCAGTACTTC. This gives the protein CAWSSTGLADIQYF.

This sequence joins TRBV28 and TRBJ2-7; the D gene is possibly TRBD2 (6 bases). CDR1 and CDR2 from the germline V gene are MDHEN and SYDVKM. The germline V and J ends were trimmed by 3 bases and 0 bases, with 12 bases remaining between them. CDR3 length: 15 residues. CDR3 in amino acids: CASSFMGLYSYEQYF. In DNA, the CDR3 is TGTGCCAGCAGTTTTATGGGACTGTACTCCTACGAGCAGTACTTC.

V usage is TRBV7-9 and J usage is TRBJ2-7, with 7 bases fitting TRBD1. CDR1 is SEHNR and CDR2 is FQNEAQ in the germline V gene (reference sequence). The ends lost 6 bases at V and 1 base at J; junction bases unmatched: 3. CDR3 length equals 13 residues. The CDR3 loop is CASRGTASYEQYF. The CDR3 DNA follows: TGTGCCAGCAGGGGGACAGCTTCCTACGAGCAGTACTTC.

The rearrangement joins TRBV7-2 to TRBJ1-3; D gene ambiguous. Trimming left V 2 bases short and J 4 bases short, with 9 bases between. The CDR3 length is 14 residues. Germline-derived CDR1 and CDR2 are SGHTA and FQGNSA. In nucleotides, the CDR3 is TGTGCCAGCAGCTTAACTCTAACGGGAAACACCATATATTTT. Its translation: CASSLTLTGNTIYF. The full variable domain, its missing parts supplied by reference TRBV7-2 and TRBJ1-3, is GAGVSQSPSNKVTEKGKDVELRCDPISGHTALYWYRQSLGQGLEFLIYFQGNSAPDKSGLPSDRFSAERTGGSVSTLTIQRTQQEDSAVYLCASSLTLTGNTIYFGEGSWLTVV.

Written as DNA, the CDR3 is TGTGCCAGCAGCACCCCTTTCGTTGGCTGGAAACTGTTTTTT. Its protein is CASSTPFVGWKLFF. The rearrangement links TRBV7-9 to TRBJ1-4; no definite D call. V lost 5 bases to trimming and J lost 11 bases, with 18 bases between them. The CDR3 is 14 residues long. Germline CDR1 is SEHNR and CDR2 is FQNEAQ (reference sequence).

This chain uses TRBV4-1 with TRBJ1-2; D gene uncertain. CDR1 and CDR2 from the germline V gene are MGHRA and YSYEKL. The CDR3 is made up of 14 amino acids. The V gene lost 4 bases and the J gene lost 10 bases, with 19 bases spanning the gap. CDR3 sequence: CASSPSWPRGDYTF. In nucleotides, the CDR3 is TGCGCCAGCAGCCCCTCCTGGCCCCGGGGTGACTACACCTTC.